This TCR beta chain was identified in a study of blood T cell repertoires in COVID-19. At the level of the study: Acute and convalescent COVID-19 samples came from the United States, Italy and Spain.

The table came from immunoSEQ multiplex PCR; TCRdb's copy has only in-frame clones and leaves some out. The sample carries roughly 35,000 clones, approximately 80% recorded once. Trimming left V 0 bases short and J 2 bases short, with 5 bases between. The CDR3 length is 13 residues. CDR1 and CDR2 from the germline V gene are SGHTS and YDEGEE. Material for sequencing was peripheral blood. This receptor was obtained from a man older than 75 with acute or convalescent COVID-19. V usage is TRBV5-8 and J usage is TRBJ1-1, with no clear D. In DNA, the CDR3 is TGTGCCAGCAGCTTGGGACATAACACTGAAGCTTTCTTT. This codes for CASSLGHNTEAFF.